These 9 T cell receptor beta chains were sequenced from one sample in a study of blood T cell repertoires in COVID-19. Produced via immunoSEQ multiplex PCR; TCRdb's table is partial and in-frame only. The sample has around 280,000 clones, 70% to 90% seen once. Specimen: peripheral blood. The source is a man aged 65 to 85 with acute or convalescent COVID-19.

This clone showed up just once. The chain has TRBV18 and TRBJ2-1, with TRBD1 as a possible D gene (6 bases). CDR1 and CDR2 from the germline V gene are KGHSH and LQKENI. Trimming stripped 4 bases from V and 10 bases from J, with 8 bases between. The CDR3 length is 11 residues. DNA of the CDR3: TGTGCCAGCTCACAACAGGGAGAGCAGTTCTTC. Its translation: CASSQQGEQFF. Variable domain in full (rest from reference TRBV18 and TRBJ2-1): NAGVMQNPRHLVRRRGQEARLRCSPMKGHSHVYWYRQLPEEGLKFMVYLQKENIIDESGMPKERFSAEFPKEGPSILRIQQVVRGDSAAYFCASSQQGEQFFGPGTRLTVL.

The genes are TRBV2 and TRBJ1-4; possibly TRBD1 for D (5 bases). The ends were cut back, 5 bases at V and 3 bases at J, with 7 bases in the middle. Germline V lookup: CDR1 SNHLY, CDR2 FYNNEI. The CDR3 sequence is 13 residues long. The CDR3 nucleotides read TGTGCCAGCAGTATGACAGCTAATGAAAAACTGTTTTTT. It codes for CASSMTANEKLFF. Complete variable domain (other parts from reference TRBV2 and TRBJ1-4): EPEVTQTPSHQVTQMGQEVILRCVPISNHLYFYWYRQILGQKVEFLVSFYNNEISEKSEIFDDQFSVERPDGSNFTLKIRSTKLEDSAMYFCASSMTANEKLFFGSGTQLSVL.

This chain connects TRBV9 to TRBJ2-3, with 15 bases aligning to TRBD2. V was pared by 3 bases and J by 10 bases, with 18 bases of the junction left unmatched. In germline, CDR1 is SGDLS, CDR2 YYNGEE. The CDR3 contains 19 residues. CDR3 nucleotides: TGTGCCAGCAGCGCCGACCTATTTCCGGGACTAGCGGGGGGCGCGGCGCAGTATTTT. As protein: CASSADLFPGLAGGAAQYF.

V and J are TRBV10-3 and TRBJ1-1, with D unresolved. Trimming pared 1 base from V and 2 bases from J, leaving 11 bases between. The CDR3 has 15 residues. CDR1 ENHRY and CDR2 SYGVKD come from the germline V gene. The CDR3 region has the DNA TGTGCCATCAGTGAGTACGGACGGGAAAACACTGAAGCTTTCTTT. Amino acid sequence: CAISEYGRENTEAFF.

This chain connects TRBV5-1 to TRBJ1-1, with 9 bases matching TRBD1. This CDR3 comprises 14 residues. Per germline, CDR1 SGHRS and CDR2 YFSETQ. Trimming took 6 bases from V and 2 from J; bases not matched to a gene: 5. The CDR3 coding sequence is TGCGCCAGCACCAACACAGGGGGCAACACTGAAGCTTTCTTT. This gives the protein CASTNTGGNTEAFF. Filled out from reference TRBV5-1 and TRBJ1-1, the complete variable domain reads KAGVTQTPRYLIKTRGQQVTLSCSPISGHRSVSWYQQTPGQGLQFLFEYFSETQRNKGNFPGRFSGRQFSNSRSEMNVSTLELGDSALYLCASTNTGGNTEAFFGQGTRLTVV.

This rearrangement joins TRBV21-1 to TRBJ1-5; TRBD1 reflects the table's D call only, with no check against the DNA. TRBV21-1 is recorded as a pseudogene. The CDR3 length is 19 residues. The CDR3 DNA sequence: TGTGCCAGCAGCAAAAGTCGGTGGGGGACAGTCCTTAGAAATCAGCCCCAGCATTTT. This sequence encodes CASSKSRWGTVLRNQPQHF.

The chain's CDR3 is CASSLWGQIIAKNIQYF. In DNA, the CDR3 is TGTGCCAGCAGCTTATGGGGACAGATCATAGCCAAAAACATTCAGTACTTC. The chain carries TRBV11-2 and TRBJ2-4; TRBD1 agrees at 7 bases. The CDR3 has 17 amino acids. From germline, CDR1 is SGHAT and CDR2 FQNNGV. After removal of 2 bases from V and 0 bases from J, the junction contained 7 bases not matched to a gene.

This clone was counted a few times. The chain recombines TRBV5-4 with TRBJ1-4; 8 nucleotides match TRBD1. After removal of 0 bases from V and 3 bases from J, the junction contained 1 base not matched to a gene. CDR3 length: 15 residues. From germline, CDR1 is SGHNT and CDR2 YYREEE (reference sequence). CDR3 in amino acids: CASSLAGGPNEKLFF. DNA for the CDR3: TGTGCCAGCAGCTTGGCAGGGGGCCCTAATGAAAAACTGTTTTTT.

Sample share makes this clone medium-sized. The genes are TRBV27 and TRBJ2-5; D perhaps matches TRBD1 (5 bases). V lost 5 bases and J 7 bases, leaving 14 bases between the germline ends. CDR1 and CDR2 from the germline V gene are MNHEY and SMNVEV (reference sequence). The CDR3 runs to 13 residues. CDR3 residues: CASSRQPLSTQYF. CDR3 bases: TGTGCCAGCAGTAGACAGCCCCTTTCGACCCAGTACTTC.